The 11 T cell receptor beta chains given below trace back to one sample, sequenced in a study of shared clonotypes between healthy human individuals. TCRdb's copy holds only in-frame clones and misses some; the assay was immunoSEQ multiplex PCR. The profile shows 850,000 to 1,200,000 clones, about 75% of them singletons. Sequences were obtained from memory CD4+ T cells sorted from blood. As to subset: CD45RA-negative fraction. These receptor sequences come from a man between 18 and 35 years old in good health.

The chain links TRBV7-2 to TRBJ2-2, with D unclear. V was shortened by 2 bases and J by 1 base, with 2 bases between the two germline ends. Germline V gene data show CDR1 as SGHTA and CDR2 as FQGNSA. This CDR3 is 13 amino acids long. The CDR3 coding sequence is TGTGCCAGCAGCTTAATGAACACCGGGGAGCTGTTTTTT. Translated: CASSLMNTGELFF.

The rearrangement links TRBV6-5 to TRBJ2-7, with 7 positions matching TRBD1. The CDR3 has 11 amino acids. V gave up 6 bases and J gave up 7 bases; unmatched junction bases: 3. Germline CDR1 reads MNHEY; CDR2 reads SVGAGI. CDR3 in DNA: TGTGCCAGCAGGTTGGGACAGGAGCAGTACTTC. Residues: CASRLGQEQYF.

The table lists this clone with a few counts. In the same sample, other DNA sequences code for this CDR3. The chain is built from TRBV20-1 and TRBJ1-1; no reliable D call. The CDR3 spans 11 residues. CDR1 DFQATT and CDR2 SNEGSKA come from the germline V gene (reference sequence). V dropped 1 base and J dropped 8 bases, with 8 bases sitting between them. The CDR3 DNA follows: TGCAGTGCTAGAGGTGCGGCAGAAGCTTTCTTT. Translated, it gives CSARGAAEAFF.

This chain joins TRBV6-1 and TRBJ1-3; D not certain. The CDR3 extends over 15 amino acids. V shed 4 bases and J shed 0 bases, with 10 bases lying between them. Per the germline V gene, CDR1 is MNHNS and CDR2 is SASEGT. CDR3 coding DNA: TGTGCCAGCAGTGTACTACAGAGCTCTGGAAACACCATATATTTT. The encoded protein is CASSVLQSSGNTIYF.

The count of this clone is one. The chain has TRBV11-3 and TRBJ2-3; perhaps TRBD2 as D (5 bases). This CDR3 region has 14 residues. Per germline, CDR1 SGHNT and CDR2 YENEEA. V was pared by 1 base and J by 9 bases, with 14 bases between. CDR3 in DNA: TGTGCCAGCAGCTTAGGCCCAACTAGTAAGACGCAGTATTTT. This codes for CASSLGPTSKTQYF.

This clone was observed once. V and J are TRBV7-9 and TRBJ2-3; TRBD2 matches at 12 bases. The J segment lost 2 bases and the V segment lost 1 base, leaving 4 bases of the junction unmatched. Looked up from germline, CDR1 is SEHNR and CDR2 is FQNEAQ (reference sequence). The CDR3 totals 17 residues. This chain's CDR3 is CASSLGLAGGTTDTQYF. The CDR3, as DNA: TGTGCCAGCAGCTTAGGGCTAGCGGGAGGGACCACAGATACGCAGTATTTT.

Remarks on this clone: Other DNA variants within this sample encode the same CDR3. V is TRBV7-2 and J is TRBJ2-1, with a tentative D call TRBD2 (6 bases). Germline-derived CDR1 and CDR2 are SGHTA and FQGNSA. Trimming took off 3 bases at V and 0 bases at J, with 6 bases between the two ends. The CDR3 loop spans 14 amino acids. In DNA form, the CDR3 reads TGTGCCAGCAGCTTTAGCGGCTCCTACAATGAGCAGTTCTTC. It encodes CASSFSGSYNEQFF.

The V gene is TRBV7-9, the J gene TRBJ2-5; TRBD1 agrees at 10 bases. Losses at the gene ends were 8 bases for V and 1 base for J; bases not matched to a gene: 10. Looked up from germline, CDR1 is SEHNR and CDR2 is FQNEAQ (reference sequence). The CDR3 is made up of 16 amino acids. This chain's CDR3 is CASVDRGYPPQETQYF. CDR3 coding DNA: TGTGCCAGCGTGGACAGGGGGTACCCCCCCCAAGAGACCCAGTACTTC.

The chain is built from TRBV9 and TRBJ2-1; possible D gene TRBD2, 5 bases. Between the trimmed V and J ends, which lost 3 bases and 6 bases, there was a span of 19 bases. In germline, CDR1 is SGDLS, CDR2 YYNGEE. This CDR3 contains 16 residues. The CDR3 DNA follows: TGTGCCAGCAGCGCCCTCGACGGGAATGGCGCCAATGAGCAGTTCTTC. It yields the protein CASSALDGNGANEQFF. The variable domain in full, with the rest retrieved from reference TRBV9 and TRBJ2-1, is DSGVTQTPKHLITATGQRVTLRCSPRSGDLSVYWYQQSLDQGLQFLIQYYNGEERAKGNILERFSAQQFPDLHSELNLSSLELGDSALYFCASSALDGNGANEQFFGPGTRLTVL.

The V call is TRBV28, the J call TRBJ1-2; D uncertain. With 11 bases removed from V and 4 bases from J, the gap between germline ends came to 20 bases. From germline, CDR1 is MDHEN and CDR2 SYDVKM. The CDR3 consists of 14 residues. The CDR3 DNA follows: TGTGCCTCCTATCGGCCGGGTGTCTCCTATGGCTACACCTTC. Amino acids: CASYRPGVSYGYTF.

This chain joins TRBV11-3 and TRBJ2-3; perhaps TRBD2 as D (5 bases). Germline values: CDR1 SGHNT, CDR2 YENEEA. V dropped 0 bases and J dropped 5 bases, with 6 bases sitting between them. The CDR3 sequence is 13 residues long. CDR3 DNA: TGTGCCAGCAGCTTAGATGAGGGAGATACGCAGTATTTT. Protein product: CASSLDEGDTQYF.